The source of this T cell receptor beta chain is a study of control samples from healthy donors and cancer patients. J was trimmed by 3 bases and V by 7 bases; bases with no gene match: 7. The CDR3 runs 15 residues. The germline CDR1 and CDR2 sequences are LGHDT and YNNKEL (reference sequence). The table came from immunoSEQ multiplex PCR; TCRdb's copy has only in-frame clones and leaves some out. The table lists approximately 190,000 clones. The sequenced material came from blood. The source is a woman in her 30s in good health. This chain uses TRBV3-1 (or the pseudogene TRBV3-2) with TRBJ2-3; 10 bases are shared with TRBD2. Here the CDR3 reads CASTSSGGRTDTQYF. The CDR3 bases are TGTGCCAGCACTTCTAGCGGGGGTCGAACAGATACGCAGTATTTT.